Described below is a single T cell receptor beta chain sequence and its context. The antigen remains undetermined. Repertoires were generated with immunoSEQ multiplex PCR, while TCRdb's copy carries only in-frame clones and drops some. Here the sample spans about 3,300 clones, roughly 83% being singletons. The data were taken from a study of graft-versus-host responses after intestinal transplantation. Study summary: Multivisceral, liver-intestinal, or isolated intestinal transplants were performed in recipients.

Once graft tissue had been processed, intraepithelial and lamina propria lymphocytes were released. The germline gives CDR1 MNHEY, CDR2 SMNVEV (reference sequence). V dropped 6 bases and J dropped 5; count of bases not matched to a gene: 11. The CDR3 loop spans 16 amino acids. Study-wide points: Individuals carrying graft-donor T cell macrochimerism showed high graft-versus-host to host-versus-graft clonal ratios in allografts. Recipient marrow held GvH clones, some first seen in ileum or blood.

The origin of this receptor is a human patient who received an intestinal transplant, so some T cells may come from the graft donor. The sample here was ileum tissue, taken around 17 and 22 days after intestinal transplantation. The chain employs TRBV27 and TRBJ1-5; TRBD1 aligns across 9 bases. CDR3 sequence: CASRQNADRGDQPQHF. CDR3 DNA: TGTGCCAGCAGGCAAAACGCCGACAGGGGGGATCAGCCCCAGCATTTT.